These 30 T cell receptor beta chains were sequenced from one sample in a study of tumor and adjacent non-tumor tissue in lung cancer. TCRbeta libraries were built with three rounds of nested PCR, modified from ARM-PCR. TCRdb reanalysed the multiplex PCR reads using MiXCR and keeps one entry per CDR3 protein. The data contain 65,000 to 75,000 distinct CDR3 sequences, approximately 73% of them singletons. No cell sorting was done before RNA was extracted from the tissue. The normal lung tissue was taken more than 3 cm from the tumor edge. Sequencing was performed on distant non-tumor lung tissue. The source is a man between 60 and 75 years old with non-small cell lung cancer.

This chain connects TRBV7-8 to TRBJ2-7, with D hard to call. V was cut by 1 base and J by 4 bases, with 17 bases left in between. CDR3 length equals 16 residues. Germline lookup yields CDR1 SGHVS and CDR2 FQNEAQ. CDR3 region: CASSLDGLGSTYEQYF. CDR3 sequence (DNA): TGTGCCAGCAGCTTAGATGGGCTCGGTAGCACATACGAGCAGTACTTC.

The sample holds a few counts of this clonotype. Being one base from a much bigger clone, this may be a read error. The chain recombines TRBV28 with TRBJ2-7; either TRBD1 or TRBD2 may fit D (5 bases each). The CDR3 spans 13 residues. Germline assignment: CDR1 MDHEN and CDR2 SYDVKM. V was cut by 7 bases and J by 6 bases, with 16 bases left in between. The CDR3 here is CASTPGALGEQYF. The CDR3 coding sequence is TGTGCCAGCACCCCCGGGGCTCTCGGCGAGCAGTACTTC. Variable domain in full (rest from reference TRBV28 and TRBJ2-7): DVKVTQSSRYLVKRTGEKVFLECVQDMDHENMFWYRQDPGLGLRLIYFSYDVKMKEKGDIPEGYSVSREKKERFSLILESASTNQTSMYLCASTPGALGEQYFGPGTRLTVT.

As to this clonotype: Mismatch with germline at one junction end may stem from a read error. This chain connects TRBV10-3 to TRBJ2-5; TRBD2 matches 7 bases. The CDR3 spans 14 residues. CDR1 is ENHRY, CDR2 SYGVKD, per germline. The CDR3 DNA follows: TGTGTCATCAGTAATACGGGAGGCCAAGAGGCCCAGTACTTC. Protein: CVISNTGGQEAQYF.

This clonotype was counted between two and nine times. Sequence at one end of the junction differs from germline and may be a read error. The rearrangement joins TRBV11-2 to TRBJ2-3; 8 bases match TRBD2. The CDR3 is made up of 15 amino acids. Germline CDR1 and CDR2: SGHAT and FQNNGV. The CDR3: CASSLDRGSGDTRYF. CDR3 nucleotide sequence: TGTGCCAGCAGCTTAGATCGGGGTAGCGGGGATACGCGGTATTTT.

Points on this clonotype: A junction end diverges from the germline sequence, so it may reflect a read error. The chain has TRBV11-1 and TRBJ2-2; tentative D call: TRBD2 (5 bases). The CDR3 extends over 14 amino acids. Per germline, CDR1 SGHAT and CDR2 FQDESV (reference sequence). CDR3 bases: TGTGACAGCAGCTATACTAGTGTCGCCCGGGAGCTGTTTTTT. This encodes CDSSYTSVARELFF.

This clonotype has a handful of counts. The junction departs from the called germline gene at one end, perhaps through a read error. The rearrangement uses TRBV20-1 and TRBJ1-1; the D gene is possibly TRBD1 (5 bases). The CDR3 totals 12 residues. CDR1 and CDR2 (germline): DFQATT, SNEGSKA (reference sequence). CDR3 sequence (DNA): TGTAGTGCCGAGTCGGGGCGGATTGAAGCTTTCTTT. It encodes CSAESGRIEAFF.

The V and J genes are TRBV5-6 and TRBJ2-7, with 8 nucleotides matching TRBD1. V dropped 3 bases and J dropped 3; count of bases not matched to a gene: 11. Germline CDR1 is SGHDT and CDR2 is YYEEEE. The CDR3 extends over 16 amino acids. The CDR3 spells CASSYSDRGPCYEQYF. CDR3 bases: TGTGCCAGCAGCTACTCCGACAGGGGTCCCTGCTACGAGCAGTACTTC.

Comment on this clonotype: The junction does not match germline at one end; this may be a read error. The V and J genes are TRBV6-6 and TRBJ2-7; tentatively, D is TRBD1 (6 bases). Germline values: CDR1 MNHNY, CDR2 SVGAGI (reference sequence). This CDR3 contains 13 residues. CDR3: CTSATGTCYEQYF. In DNA, the CDR3 is TGTACCAGCGCGACCGGGACATGCTACGAGCAGTACTTC.

The sample holds a few counts of this clonotype. A clone one base away is much larger, so this may be a read error. The V call is TRBV6-1, the J call TRBJ2-3; D uncertain. Germline CDR1 MNHNS, CDR2 SASEGT. This CDR3 region has 13 residues. DNA of the CDR3: TGTACCAGCAGTCAACCCAGCACAGATACGCAGTATTTT. Its translation: CTSSQPSTDTQYF.

Remarks on this clonotype: Being one base from a much bigger clone, this may be a read error. This sequence joins TRBV5-1 and TRBJ2-1, with 9 bases identical to TRBD1. The CDR3 contains 14 residues. Germline V gives CDR1 SGHRS, CDR2 YFSETQ. For the CDR3, the DNA is TGCGCCAGCAGCACGGGACAGGGTATGGATGAGCAGTCCTTC. Its translation is CASSTGQGMDEQSF.

In its sample, this clonotype was seen once. The chain combines TRBV6-2 or TRBV6-3 with TRBJ2-3, with D uncertain. The CDR3 covers 12 residues. Germline lookup yields CDR1 MNHEY and CDR2 SVGEGT. The CDR3 DNA follows: TGTACAAGCAATTACTCGGTAGATACGCAGTATTTT. Translating gives CTSNYSVDTQYF.

This chain joins TRBV29-1 and TRBJ2-6; no clear D gene. CDR3 length: 16 amino acids. The germline V and J ends were trimmed by 5 bases and 4 bases, with 18 bases remaining between them. Germline V CDR1 and CDR2: SQVTM, ANQGSEA. CDR3 loop: CSVTVFRGSGANVLTF. The CDR3 nucleotides are TGCAGCGTTACAGTATTTCGTGGGTCCGGGGCCAACGTCCTGACTTTC.

To note about this clonotype: A read error may produce the germline difference seen at one junction end. This chain uses TRBV6-5 with TRBJ2-1; 7 bases line up with TRBD2. The CDR3 totals 15 residues. The germline V gene has CDR1 MNHEY and CDR2 SVGAGI. The CDR3 loop is CASSYLAAPYDEQFF. The DNA for the CDR3 is TGTGCAAGCAGTTATCTAGCGGCCCCCTACGATGAGCAGTTCTTC.

To note about this clonotype: The junction departs from the called germline gene at one end, perhaps through a read error. The chain joins TRBV28 to TRBJ2-2; possible D gene TRBD2, 7 bases. Germline CDR1 reads MDHEN; CDR2 reads SYDVKM. The CDR3 runs to 18 residues. The CDR3 DNA sequence: TGTGCCATCAGTCCCCTCCGTGGGGGGGCCTATCGAACCGGGGAGCTGTTTTTT. It is translated as CAISPLRGGAYRTGELFF. Supplemented by reference TRBV28 and TRBJ2-2, the full variable domain reads DVKVTQSSRYLVKRTGEKVFLECVQDMDHENMFWYRQDPGLGLRLIYFSYDVKMKEKGDIPEGYSVSREKKERFSLILESASTNQTSMYLCAISPLRGGAYRTGELFFGEGSRLTVL.

A note on this clonotype: Possible read error: a much larger clone is one base away. V gene TRBV5-8 combines with J gene TRBJ1-6, with D possibly being TRBD1 (6 bases). CDR1 and CDR2 from the germline V gene are SGHTS and YDEGEE. This CDR3 is 15 amino acids long. In nucleotides, the CDR3 is TGTGCCTGCAGCTTGTTCCCCAAGGGGGATTCACCCCTCCACTTT. Translated, it gives CACSLFPKGDSPLHF. Drawing the rest from reference TRBV5-8 and TRBJ1-6, the complete variable domain is EAGVTQSPTHLIKTRGQQATLRCSPISGHTSVYWYQQALGLGLQFLLWYDEGEERNRGNFPPRFSGRQFPNYSSELNVNALELEDSALYLCACSLFPKGDSPLHFGNGTRLTVT.

As for this clonotype: It is likely a read error, because the conserved phenylalanine at the end of the CDR3 is missing. The V and J genes are TRBV20-1 and TRBJ2-1; perhaps TRBD2 as D (5 bases). Trimming cost V 0 bases and J 12 bases, with 18 bases left between them. There are 14 residues in the CDR3. Germline CDR1 reads DFQATT; CDR2 reads SNEGSKA (reference sequence). This CDR3 reads CSAREATIVNRQFL. The CDR3 region has the DNA TGCAGTGCTAGAGAAGCGACTATCGTTAACCGGCAGTTCTTA.

About this clonotype itself: This may stem from a read error, because a much larger clone lies one nucleotide away. The V and J genes are TRBV7-9 and TRBJ1-1; no reliable D call. This CDR3 spans 14 amino acids. Deletions cut 4 bases from V and 2 bases from J, with 11 bases between. Germline V gene lookup returns CDR1 SEHNR and CDR2 FQNEAQ (reference sequence). The CDR3 nucleotides are TGTGCCAGCAGCTGGTGGATATCTAACACTGAAGCTTTCTTT. Translation: CASSWWISNTEAFF.

V gene TRBV29-1 combines with J gene TRBJ2-1; a possible D gene is TRBD2 (5 bases). Germline V gives CDR1 SQVTM, CDR2 ANQGSEA. CDR3 length: 15 amino acids. Trimming shortened V by 4 bases and J by 3 bases, and 16 bases separated the two germline ends. CDR3 amino acids: CSVGGKVRNYNEQFF. CDR3 coding DNA: TGCAGCGTTGGAGGGAAGGTCCGCAACTACAATGAGCAGTTCTTC.

This clonotype was counted a single time. This CDR3 fails to terminate in the conserved phenylalanine or tryptophan, so it likely reflects a read error. The DNA is omitted, as the CDR3 cannot be located on it reliably, and the CDR3 follows TCRdb's listing. CDR3 protein: CASSSVPADSTETHYI. V usage is TRBV11-3 and J usage is TRBJ2-3. CDR1 and CDR2 (germline): SGHNT, YENEEA. Termini included, the CDR3 measures 16 amino acids.

V and J are TRBV4-1 and TRBJ1-2; D not resolved. Trimming shortened V by 0 bases and J by 3 bases, and 5 bases separated the two germline ends. CDR1 is MGHRA, CDR2 YSYEKL, per germline. There are 13 residues in the CDR3. The CDR3 loop is CASSQEHYYGYTF. The CDR3 DNA sequence: TGCGCCAGCAGCCAAGAGCACTACTATGGCTACACCTTC.

In the case of this clonotype: A much larger clonotype is one base distant, so this may be a read error. The DNA of the CDR3 is TGTGCCAACATTAACCGCCAAGGGAACTCTGGGGCCAACGTCCTGACTTTC. Translation: CANINRQGNSGANVLTF. The chain couples TRBV6-6 to TRBJ2-6; no clear D gene. Trimming removed 10 bases from V and 0 bases from J, with 19 bases in between. Germline V CDR1 and CDR2: MNHNY, SVGAGI (reference sequence). The CDR3 extends over 17 amino acids.

Worth noting for this clonotype: Being one base from a much bigger clone, this may be a read error. J is TRBJ2-7 and V is TRBV5-1, with 7 bases that match TRBD1. Losses at the gene ends were 4 bases for V and 0 bases for J; bases not matched to a gene: 7. Germline CDR1 reads SGHRS; CDR2 reads YFSETQ. CDR3 length equals 15 residues. CDR3 sequence reads: CASSVTGLSSYEQYF. As DNA, the CDR3 is TGCGCCAGCAGCGTGACAGGGTTGAGCTCCTACGAGCAGTACTTC.

With regard to this clonotype: A much larger clone differs by one base, so this may be a read error. This chain uses TRBV28 with TRBJ1-2, with D hard to call. Between the trimmed V and J ends, which lost 5 bases and 3 bases, there was a span of 10 bases. The CDR3 is 13 amino acids. Germline V lookup: CDR1 MDHEN, CDR2 SYDVKM. Here the CDR3 reads CASSDKTHYGYTF. CDR3 nucleotide sequence: TGTGCCAGCAGTGACAAGACCCACTATGGCTACACCTTC.

There are a few counts of this clonotype. This chain uses TRBV12-3 or TRBV12-4 with TRBJ1-2; D perhaps matches TRBD1 (5 bases). V lost 2 bases and J lost 7, with 14 bases in between. The CDR3 has 14 amino acids. In DNA, the CDR3 is TGTGCCAGCAGTTTAAATGCAGGGCTGGGTGGCTACACCTTC. It is translated as CASSLNAGLGGYTF.

Remarks on this clonotype: Mismatch with germline at one junction end may stem from a read error. This sequence joins TRBV6-6 and TRBJ1-5; weak D call: TRBD1 (6 bases). Germline loops: CDR1 MNHNY, CDR2 SVGAGI (reference sequence). CDR3 length: 13 amino acids. The CDR3 region is CAIRTELNQPQHF. CDR3 bases: TGTGCCATCAGGACAGAATTAAATCAACCCCAGCATTTT.

Worth noting for this clonotype: One end of the junction is discordant with germline, which a read error may explain. The chain carries TRBV14 and TRBJ1-1; D gene uncertain. This CDR3 contains 12 residues. Germline CDR1 reads SGHDN; CDR2 reads FVKESK. The CDR3, as DNA: TGTGCCAGCAGCCAAGACCGGGTTGAAACTTTCTTT. It translates to CASSQDRVETFF. The whole variable domain, filled in from reference TRBV14 and TRBJ1-1, reads EAGVTQFPSHSVIEKGQTVTLRCDPISGHDNLYWYRRVMGKEIKFLLHFVKESKQDESGMPNNRFLAERTGGTYSTLKVQPAELEDSGVYFCASSQDRVETFFGQGTRLTVV.

To note about this clonotype: An end of the junction does not agree with germline; a read error may underlie this. The chain uses TRBV2 and TRBJ1-1; TRBD1 might be the D (6 bases). Germline CDR1 reads SNHLY; CDR2 reads FYNNEI. The CDR3 loop spans 12 amino acids. Here the CDR3 DNA reads TGTGCCAGCAGACAGGGCAACACTAAAGCTTTCTTT. It codes for CASRQGNTKAFF.

Remarks on this clonotype: Its ends do not fully match the called genes, so a read error is possible. The chain links TRBV12-3 or TRBV12-4 to TRBJ1-1; a weak D match, TRBD1 (5 bases). CDR3 length: 13 amino acids. In nucleotides, the CDR3 is TGTGTCAGCAGTTTGATGGGGCATACCGAAGCTTTCTTT. This sequence encodes CVSSLMGHTEAFF.

The chain recombines TRBV20-1 with TRBJ1-5, with D perhaps TRBD1 (5 bases). Germline CDR1 is DFQATT and CDR2 is SNEGSKA (reference sequence). This CDR3 has 15 residues. Trimming removed 1 base from V and 10 bases from J, with 20 bases in between. The DNA of the CDR3 is TGCAGTGCTAGAGCGGAAGAGAGAGGGGTATCCCCCCAGCATTTT. It is translated as CSARAEERGVSPQHF.

To note about this clonotype: One end of the junction fails to match germline, which may point to a read error. The V and J genes are TRBV5-1 and TRBJ2-6, with D maybe TRBD2 (6 bases). From germline, CDR1 is SGHRS and CDR2 YFSETQ. CDR3 length: 16 amino acids. Here the CDR3 reads CASSRGSVGGANVLAF. The DNA of the CDR3 is TGCGCCAGCAGCCGGGGGAGTGTTGGCGGGGCCAACGTCCTGGCTTTC.